This T cell receptor beta chain appears in the sequencing data of a study of blood T cell repertoires in COVID-19. This table comes from immunoSEQ multiplex PCR, and its TCRdb copy is limited to in-frame clones, with some not included. The sample carries fewer than 500,000 clones, approximately 90% recorded once. This CDR3 has 15 amino acids. V lost 4 bases and J lost 6, with 16 bases in between. Germline CDR1 is SGHNT and CDR2 is YYREEE (reference sequence). Sequencing was carried out using peripheral blood. The chain links TRBV5-4 to TRBJ2-2; a weak D match, TRBD2 (6 bases). The sequence was collected from a man between 18 and 35 years old with COVID-19, enrolled during active disease. The DNA for the CDR3 is TGTGCCAGCAGCGGAGGGACCCCTGGGCCCGGGGAGCTGTTTTTT. Translating it yields CASSGGTPGPGELFF. The entire variable domain, with the rest obtained from reference TRBV5-4 and TRBJ2-2, is as follows: ETGVTQSPTHLIKTRGQQVTLRCSSQSGHNTVSWYQQALGQGPQFIFQYYREEENGRGNFPPRFSGLQFPNYSSELNVNALELDDSALYLCASSGGTPGPGELFFGEGSRLTVL.